One and the same sample provided the 20 T cell receptor beta chains below, sequenced in a study of beta chain features in type 1 diabetes. Reverse transcription of all isolated RNA meant that expressed TCRB transcripts were sequenced. Assay: immunoSEQ multiplex PCR; the TCRdb copy retains only in-frame clones and omits some. The profile shows around 240,000 clones, roughly 70% of them singletons. The sequenced sample consisted of naive CD4+ T cells from blood. The source is a young man in good health.

The V and J genes are TRBV18 and TRBJ2-1; D unclear. The CDR3 spans 10 residues. The V end lost 2 bases, the J end lost 11 bases, and 4 bases lay between the germline ends. Germline V gene lookup returns CDR1 KGHSH and CDR2 LQKENI. CDR3 coding DNA: TGTGCCAGCTCACCAATGAAGCAGTTCTTC. Its translation is CASSPMKQFF.

The chain is built from TRBV29-1 and TRBJ2-7; 8 positions match TRBD1. From germline, CDR1 is SQVTM and CDR2 ANQGSEA. J gave up 2 bases and V 3 bases, and 9 bases lay outside the gene matches. This CDR3 comprises 15 residues. CDR3 sequence: CSVESRDRSTYEQYF. The CDR3 DNA sequence: TGCAGCGTTGAGAGTAGGGACAGGAGTACCTACGAGCAGTACTTC.

The genes are TRBV29-1 and TRBJ2-3; weak D call: TRBD2 (5 bases). The V end was cut by 4 bases, the J end by 6 bases, with 8 bases between. This CDR3 contains 11 residues. Per germline, CDR1 SQVTM and CDR2 ANQGSEA. In nucleotides, the CDR3 is TGCAGCGTTGTAAGGAGGGATACGCAGTATTTT. Translated, it gives CSVVRRDTQYF.

In the case of this clone: The same CDR3 is also encoded by other DNA sequences in this sample. The gene calls are TRBV30 and TRBJ1-5, with D possibly matching TRBD1 (5 bases). The V end lost 0 bases, the J end lost 2 bases, and 8 bases lay between the germline ends. The V gene's germline CDR1 is GTSNPN and CDR2 SVGIG (reference sequence). The CDR3 runs 14 residues. The CDR3 loop reads CAWSVRGGNQPQHF. The CDR3 region has the DNA TGTGCCTGGAGTGTACGGGGGGGCAATCAGCCCCAGCATTTT.

V usage is TRBV27 and J usage is TRBJ2-2; the match to TRBD2 covers 7 bases. CDR1 MNHEY and CDR2 SMNVEV come from the germline V gene (reference sequence). The junction had 4 bases not matched to a gene; V was cut back by 5 bases and J by 1 base. This CDR3 contains 15 residues. CDR3 loop: CASSLRGRNTGELFF. CDR3 nucleotides: TGTGCCAGCAGTCTCCGCGGGAGGAACACCGGGGAGCTGTTTTTT.

The genes are TRBV18 and TRBJ2-1; 12 bases are shared with TRBD2. V trimming: 3 bases; J trimming: 8 bases; junction bases outside the gene matches: 5. Germline assignment: CDR1 KGHSH and CDR2 LQKENI. CDR3 length equals 15 residues. In DNA form, the CDR3 reads TGTGCCAGCTCACCGACTAGCGGGAGTCATGATGAGCAGTTCTTC. Protein product: CASSPTSGSHDEQFF.

V usage is TRBV6-5 and J usage is TRBJ2-7; 7 bases align to TRBD2. Trimming removed 5 bases from V and 5 bases from J; junction bases left unmatched: 12. Germline V lookup: CDR1 MNHEY, CDR2 SVGAGI. This CDR3 has 15 amino acids. In DNA form, the CDR3 reads TGTGCCAGCAGTGGAGACCCCGGGACTACTCACGAGCAGTACTTC. It translates to CASSGDPGTTHEQYF.

The chain is built from TRBV7-2 and TRBJ1-2; perhaps TRBD1 as D (5 bases). From germline, CDR1 is SGHTA and CDR2 FQGNSA. The V end lost 5 bases, the J end lost 7 bases, and 14 bases lay between the germline ends. This CDR3 spans 13 amino acids. Written as DNA, the CDR3 is TGTGCCAGCAGCCTGGCGGGGCCCGGTGGCTACACCTTC. Residues: CASSLAGPGGYTF.

This chain joins TRBV5-4 and TRBJ2-5; D gene unclear. Germline CDR1 reads SGHNT; CDR2 reads YYREEE (reference sequence). V was clipped by 0 bases and J by 0 bases, with 3 bases between them. CDR3 length: 13 amino acids. In nucleotides, the CDR3 is TGTGCCAGCAGCTTGGCAGACCAAGAGACCCAGTACTTC. Residues: CASSLADQETQYF.

This chain joins TRBV30 and TRBJ2-7, with D possibly being TRBD1 (5 bases). Germline V CDR1 and CDR2: GTSNPN, SVGIG (reference sequence). V gave up 4 bases and J gave up 4 bases, with 14 bases separating them. The CDR3 has 13 amino acids. The CDR3 spells CAWNRQGGYEQYF. As DNA, the CDR3 is TGTGCCTGGAATCGGCAGGGTGGGTACGAGCAGTACTTC.

V gene TRBV28 combines with J gene TRBJ2-1; 12 bases are a match to TRBD2. The germline V gene has CDR1 MDHEN and CDR2 SYDVKM. J gave up 10 bases and V 6 bases, and 7 bases lay outside the gene matches. CDR3 length: 14 residues. Written as DNA, the CDR3 is TGTGCCAGCAGCTCTAGCGGGAGGGTGTGGGAGCAGTTCTTC. As protein: CASSSSGRVWEQFF.

CDR3 in DNA: TGTGCCAGCAGCCAAGCTGGGGCCAACGTCCTGACTTTC. Encoded protein: CASSQAGANVLTF. V and J are TRBV14 and TRBJ2-6; D unresolved. The CDR3 runs to 13 residues. Trimming shortened V by 1 base and J by 2 bases, and 0 bases separated the two germline ends. Germline assignment: CDR1 SGHDN and CDR2 FVKESK.

In its sample, this clone was seen a few times. This chain connects TRBV30 to TRBJ1-2; no definite D call. Deletions cut 4 bases from V and 0 bases from J, with 9 bases between. CDR3 length: 13 residues. Per the germline V gene, CDR1 is GTSNPN and CDR2 is SVGIG (reference sequence). CDR3 amino acids: CAWTDGSNYGYTF. The DNA for the CDR3 is TGTGCCTGGACAGATGGGTCTAACTATGGCTACACCTTC. Using reference TRBV30 and TRBJ1-2 for the parts outside the CDR3, the full variable domain is SQTIHQWPATLVQPVGSPLSLECTVEGTSNPNLYWYRQAAGRGLQLLFYSVGIGQISSEVPQNLSASRPQDRQFILSSKKLLLSDSGFYLCAWTDGSNYGYTFGSGTRLTVV.

This clone has more than one count but fewer than ten. The rearrangement uses TRBV30 and TRBJ2-5; the match to TRBD2 covers 7 bases. The CDR3 extends over 15 amino acids. Germline V gene lookup returns CDR1 GTSNPN and CDR2 SVGIG (reference sequence). V dropped 4 bases and J dropped 5; count of bases not matched to a gene: 13. Here the CDR3 reads CAWTPRGRALETQYF. In nucleotides, the CDR3 is TGTGCCTGGACCCCCCGGGGGAGGGCCTTGGAGACCCAGTACTTC.

For the CDR3, the DNA is TGTGCCAGTAGTATAAGCCAGGGCACCGGGGAGCTGTTTTTT. Its protein is CASSISQGTGELFF. V usage is TRBV19 and J usage is TRBJ2-2; tentatively, D is TRBD1 (5 bases). The CDR3 runs to 14 residues. Per the germline V gene, CDR1 is LNHDA and CDR2 is SQIVND (reference sequence). Trimming removed 2 bases at V and 4 bases at J, with 8 bases between.

This clone came up a few times. V and J are TRBV2 and TRBJ2-4; D is tentatively TRBD1 or TRBD2 (6 bases each). The germline CDR1 and CDR2 sequences are SNHLY and FYNNEI. Trimming stripped 3 bases from V and 7 bases from J, with 13 bases between. The CDR3 loop spans 14 amino acids. CDR3 DNA sequence: TGTGCCAGCAGTGACCCAGGGGCGGGGAACATTCAGTACTTC. Translation gives CASSDPGAGNIQYF.

This chain links TRBV7-2 with TRBJ2-1, with TRBD2 as a possible D gene (6 bases). The CDR3 runs to 14 residues. Germline-derived CDR1 and CDR2 are SGHTA and FQGNSA. Trimming took 5 bases from V and 13 from J, leaving 21 bases between them. DNA of the CDR3: TGTGCCAGCAGCGAGCCCCTGGGACTTCACAATCAGTTCTTC. Residues: CASSEPLGLHNQFF.

On this clone: Different DNA sequences within this sample yield the same CDR3. The rearrangement joins TRBV7-2 to TRBJ2-7, with D maybe TRBD1 (6 bases). Germline V gene data show CDR1 as SGHTA and CDR2 as FQGNSA. CDR3 length: 14 residues. Trimming took 0 bases from V and 3 from J, leaving 9 bases between them. CDR3 amino acids: CASSLAGQGYEQYF. The CDR3 DNA follows: TGTGCCAGCAGCTTAGCGGGACAAGGCTACGAGCAGTACTTC.

The chain carries TRBV30 and TRBJ2-7; the D gene is possibly TRBD1 (6 bases). The CDR3 spans 14 residues. The V end lost 0 bases, the J end lost 2 bases, and 11 bases lay between the germline ends. Germline assignment: CDR1 GTSNPN and CDR2 SVGIG (reference sequence). Here the CDR3 reads CAWSVGTPAYEQYF. CDR3 nucleotide sequence: TGTGCCTGGAGTGTAGGGACACCTGCCTACGAGCAGTACTTC.

This chain connects TRBV29-1 to TRBJ2-5; D is perhaps TRBD2 (7 bases). Germline CDR1 reads SQVTM; CDR2 reads ANQGSEA. CDR3 length equals 16 residues. V was clipped by 3 bases and J by 6 bases, with 23 bases between them. The CDR3 coding sequence is TGCAGCGTTGATGGGGGGGACATAGTGGTATCGAAGACCCAGTACTTC. As protein: CSVDGGDIVVSKTQYF.